These 5 T cell receptor beta chains share one sample of origin, sequenced in a study of cytomegalovirus exposure and HLA in healthy donors. Vbeta (60) and Jbeta (13) primers were used in the PCR. Using immunoSEQ multiplex PCR, the repertoire was profiled, and TCRdb retains in-frame clones only, with some absent. The sample holds about 190,000 clones, roughly 90% seen once. Sequencing was performed on PBMCs. These receptors originate from a boy between 2 and 10 years old in good health and CMV-seronegative.

The genes are TRBV28 and TRBJ1-1, with D possibly TRBD1 on 5 matching bases. The germline V gene has CDR1 MDHEN and CDR2 SYDVKM. The CDR3 is 14 amino acids. Trimming took off 3 bases at V and 1 base at J, with 9 bases between the two ends. The CDR3 sequence is CASSFGGGNTEAFF. For the CDR3, the DNA is TGTGCCAGCAGTTTTGGGGGAGGGAACACTGAAGCTTTCTTT.

In nucleotides, the CDR3 is TGTGCCAGCAGCCCAATGACAGGGGCAGAGACCCAGTACTTC. Protein: CASSPMTGAETQYF. The chain is built from TRBV5-4 and TRBJ2-5, with 8 bases fitting TRBD1. This CDR3 has 14 amino acids. From germline, CDR1 is SGHNT and CDR2 YYREEE (reference sequence). V gave up 4 bases and J gave up 4 bases; unmatched junction bases: 6.

The chain employs TRBV6-5 and TRBJ2-2; no definite D call. Germline values: CDR1 MNHEY, CDR2 SVGAGI. The CDR3 runs 13 residues. With 6 bases removed from V and 4 bases from J, the gap between germline ends came to 9 bases. The CDR3 spells CASRMTSTGELFF. The CDR3 region has the DNA TGTGCCAGCAGGATGACAAGCACCGGGGAGCTGTTTTTT.

The chain has TRBV5-1 and TRBJ1-1, with TRBD1 as a possible D gene (6 bases). Looked up from germline, CDR1 is SGHRS and CDR2 is YFSETQ. The CDR3 is 16 residues long. V lost 4 bases and J 1 base, leaving 17 bases between the germline ends. The CDR3 region is CASSGGGLSPNTEAFF. CDR3 DNA: TGCGCCAGCAGCGGCGGGGGCCTGAGTCCGAACACTGAAGCTTTCTTT. The variable domain in full, with the rest retrieved from reference TRBV5-1 and TRBJ1-1, is KAGVTQTPRYLIKTRGQQVTLSCSPISGHRSVSWYQQTPGQGLQFLFEYFSETQRNKGNFPGRFSGRQFSNSRSEMNVSTLELGDSALYLCASSGGGLSPNTEAFFGQGTRLTVV.

The J gene is TRBJ2-3, the V gene TRBV6-5; tentative D call: TRBD2 (5 bases). Trimming stripped 3 bases from V and 0 bases from J, with 13 bases between. The CDR3 is 16 amino acids. Germline V lookup: CDR1 MNHEY, CDR2 SVGAGI. The CDR3 region is CASSYTIALSTDTQYF. The CDR3 DNA reads as TGTGCCAGCAGTTATACCATAGCGCTAAGCACAGATACGCAGTATTTT.